The 32 T cell receptor beta chains given below trace back to one sample, sequenced in a study of blood T cell repertoires in COVID-19. Data came from immunoSEQ multiplex PCR; TCRdb stores just in-frame clones and leaves some out. In the table there are about 86,000 clones, over 70% of which are singletons. The sequenced sample consisted of peripheral blood. Source of these receptors: a woman of 80 years or more with active or convalescent COVID-19.

This clone was observed a single time. The CDR3 bases are TGTGCCAGCAGCTTATTGGGACTTATGAACACTGAAGCTTTCTTT. This encodes CASSLLGLMNTEAFF. The chain is built from TRBV7-9 and TRBJ1-1, with D tentatively TRBD1 (5 bases). V lost 2 bases and J 0 bases, leaving 10 bases between the germline ends. There are 15 residues in the CDR3. CDR1 SEHNR and CDR2 FQNEAQ come from the germline V gene (reference sequence).

The chain joins TRBV5-1 to TRBJ2-7; D might be TRBD2 (6 bases). The CDR3 is made up of 13 amino acids. Germline CDR1 reads SGHRS; CDR2 reads YFSETQ. The V end was cut by 4 bases, the J end by 7 bases, with 15 bases between. CDR3 loop: CASSTGLPDEQYF. The CDR3 DNA is TGCGCCAGCAGCACGGGACTGCCCGATGAGCAGTACTTC.

V usage is TRBV6-5 and J usage is TRBJ2-1; a possible D gene is TRBD2 (5 bases). Germline lookup yields CDR1 MNHEY and CDR2 SVGAGI. This CDR3 has 15 residues. V was clipped by 0 bases and J by 9 bases, with 15 bases between them. For the CDR3, the DNA is TGTGCCAGCAGTTACTCGATGTCGGGAAGACGTGAGCAGTTCTTC. Protein: CASSYSMSGRREQFF.

The V gene is TRBV12-3 or TRBV12-4, the J gene TRBJ1-6; tentative D call: TRBD1 (5 bases). The CDR3 sequence is 13 residues long. V was pared by 8 bases and J by 9 bases, with 14 bases between. CDR3 amino acids: CASGGVYGSPLHF. CDR3 nucleotides: TGTGCCAGCGGGGGGGTCTACGGTTCACCCCTCCACTTT.

The chain is built from TRBV2 and TRBJ1-6; D ambiguous. Germline V lookup: CDR1 SNHLY, CDR2 FYNNEI. The CDR3 has 15 residues. V lost 5 bases and J 6 bases, leaving 14 bases between the germline ends. The CDR3 spells CASSTAASGNSPLHF. Here the CDR3 DNA reads TGTGCCAGCAGTACAGCGGCCTCGGGTAATTCACCCCTCCACTTT.

V gene TRBV6-5 combines with J gene TRBJ2-7; 8 nucleotides agree with TRBD2. V lost 6 bases to trimming and J lost 3 bases; unmatched junction nucleotides: 10. This CDR3 spans 15 amino acids. The V gene's germline CDR1 is MNHEY and CDR2 SVGAGI. Here the CDR3 DNA reads TGTGCCAGCAGGGCACCCGGGACTAGTGACTACGAGCAGTACTTC. Its translation is CASRAPGTSDYEQYF.

For the CDR3, the DNA is TGTGCCAGTAGGGACAGAATCTCCTATAATTCACCCCTCCACTTT. It yields the protein CASRDRISYNSPLHF. V usage is TRBV19 and J usage is TRBJ1-6, with a weak D call TRBD1 (6 bases). The V end was cut by 6 bases, the J end by 0 bases, with 9 bases between. The CDR3 totals 15 residues. Germline V lookup: CDR1 LNHDA, CDR2 SQIVND (reference sequence). The full variable domain, its missing parts supplied by reference TRBV19 and TRBJ1-6, is DGGITQSPKYLFRKEGQNVTLSCEQNLNHDAMYWYRQDPGQGLRLIYYSQIVNDFQKGDIAEGYSVSREKKESFPLTVTSAQKNPTAFYLCASRDRISYNSPLHFGNGTRLTVT.

This clone has a single count. The CDR3 nucleotides read TGTGCCATCAGTGAAAGCGGGGGGTCAGGAACGCAGTATTTT. This translates into CAISESGGSGTQYF. This chain links TRBV10-3 with TRBJ2-3, with TRBD2 identical over 9 bases. Looked up from germline, CDR1 is ENHRY and CDR2 is SYGVKD. This CDR3 spans 14 amino acids. V shed 3 bases, J shed 9 bases, and the junction held 7 bases outside the gene matches.

This chain links TRBV5-1 with TRBJ1-5, with 7 bases aligning to TRBD1. The CDR3 runs 19 residues. Germline-derived CDR1 and CDR2 are SGHRS and YFSETQ. J lost 8 bases, V lost 4 bases, and 24 bases had no gene match. CDR3 sequence reads: CASSPTGNRTDRPRKPQHF. The CDR3 region has the DNA TGCGCCAGCAGCCCCACAGGAAACAGAACGGACAGGCCCAGGAAGCCCCAGCATTTT. Together with reference TRBV5-1 and TRBJ1-5, the CDR3 gives the full variable domain: KAGVTQTPRYLIKTRGQQVTLSCSPISGHRSVSWYQQTPGQGLQFLFEYFSETQRNKGNFPGRFSGRQFSNSRSEMNVSTLELGDSALYLCASSPTGNRTDRPRKPQHFGDGTRLSIL.

The gene calls are TRBV15 and TRBJ2-5, with D possibly TRBD1 on 6 matching bases. V gave up 1 base and J gave up 1 base, with 7 bases separating them. Germline values: CDR1 LNHNV, CDR2 YYDKDF (reference sequence). The CDR3 totals 14 residues. CDR3 DNA sequence: TGTGCCACCAGCAGAGGGACAGTCCAAGAGACCCAGTACTTC. It specifies CATSRGTVQETQYF.

The rearrangement joins TRBV28 to TRBJ1-3; D is unclear. Per the germline V gene, CDR1 is MDHEN and CDR2 is SYDVKM. The CDR3 has 18 amino acids. Trimming shortened V by 0 bases and J by 0 bases, and 15 bases separated the two germline ends. CDR3 DNA: TGTGCCAGCAGTTTATGGATTCACGGCCGGGGCTCTGGAAACACCATATATTTT. Its protein product is CASSLWIHGRGSGNTIYF.

The CDR3 is CASRPGLAGGPWDEQYF. CDR3 bases: TGTGCCAGCAGGCCGGGACTAGCGGGAGGGCCTTGGGACGAGCAGTACTTC. The chain couples TRBV5-6 to TRBJ2-7, with 16 bases lining up with TRBD2. This CDR3 is built from 17 residues. V shed 5 bases and J 5 bases; nucleotides not matched to a gene: 10. Germline loops: CDR1 SGHDT, CDR2 YYEEEE.

This clone was recorded a few times. The chain uses TRBV5-3 and TRBJ1-5; perhaps TRBD1 as D (5 bases). TRBV5-3 is recorded as an ORF, its role being uncertain. The CDR3 has 16 residues. V was cut by 1 base and J by 6 bases, with 17 bases left in between. The CDR3 is CARSLMLRQGIQPQHF. DNA of the CDR3: TGTGCCAGAAGCTTGATGTTGCGTCAGGGAATTCAGCCCCAGCATTTT.

V usage is TRBV2 and J usage is TRBJ1-5; 8 bases are a match to TRBD1. With V trimmed by 8 bases and J by 0 bases, 3 bases remained unmatched. Germline V gives CDR1 SNHLY, CDR2 FYNNEI. CDR3 length: 14 residues. The CDR3 loop is CASGGQVSNQPQHF. The DNA of the CDR3 is TGTGCCAGCGGGGGACAGGTTAGCAATCAGCCCCAGCATTTT.

The chain has TRBV9 and TRBJ2-1, with D possibly matching TRBD1 (6 bases). CDR1 and CDR2 from the germline V gene are SGDLS and YYNGEE. This CDR3 comprises 16 residues. Trimming removed 2 bases from V and 6 bases from J, with 18 bases in between. DNA of the CDR3: TGTGCCAGCAGCGTGGGACACCTCCGTACCTCCAATGAGCAGTTCTTC. Translation gives CASSVGHLRTSNEQFF.

This clone came up once. The rearrangement uses TRBV11-2 and TRBJ2-2; D possibly corresponds to TRBD1 (6 bases). CDR3 length: 13 residues. CDR1 is SGHAT and CDR2 is FQNNGV in the germline V gene. Deletions cut 5 bases from V and 6 bases from J, with 10 bases between. The CDR3 region is CASSPRGSGELFF. For the CDR3, the DNA is TGTGCCAGCAGCCCCAGGGGATCCGGGGAGCTGTTTTTT.

This clone was counted a few times. The chain joins TRBV2 to TRBJ1-5; D call uncertain. Germline loops: CDR1 SNHLY, CDR2 FYNNEI. Trimming took 4 bases from V and 2 from J, leaving 6 bases between them. The CDR3 sequence is 13 residues long. CDR3 loop: CASSVAGNQPQHF. The DNA for the CDR3 is TGTGCCAGCAGTGTGGCAGGCAATCAGCCCCAGCATTTT.

The chain employs TRBV5-1 and TRBJ1-1; weak D call: TRBD1 (6 bases). Germline V lookup: CDR1 SGHRS, CDR2 YFSETQ. V shed 6 bases and J shed 5 bases, with 8 bases lying between them. There are 11 residues in the CDR3. CDR3 amino acids: CASKGETEAFF. The CDR3 nucleotides are TGCGCCAGCAAGGGGGAAACTGAAGCTTTCTTT.

This rearrangement joins TRBV7-9 to TRBJ2-1, with 10 bases matching TRBD2. CDR1 and CDR2 (germline): SEHNR, FQNEAQ (reference sequence). The CDR3 runs 14 residues. The ends lost 8 bases at V and 7 bases at J; junction bases unmatched: 8. The CDR3 DNA follows: TGTGCCAGCCGACCCAGCGGGGGGGCAAATGAGCAGTTCTTC. Translation gives CASRPSGGANEQFF.

V is TRBV19 and J is TRBJ2-5; TRBD1 matches 8 bases. The trim removed 8 bases at V and 4 bases at J, leaving 3 bases unmatched. CDR3 size: 12 residues. Germline loops: CDR1 LNHDA, CDR2 SQIVND (reference sequence). The CDR3 here is CASGQGGETQYF. In DNA, the CDR3 is TGTGCCAGTGGACAGGGCGGAGAGACCCAGTACTTC.

The chain uses TRBV27 and TRBJ2-3, with TRBD1 as a possible D gene (5 bases). Trimming shortened V by 3 bases and J by 6 bases, and 19 bases separated the two germline ends. The CDR3 has 16 residues. Germline V gene lookup returns CDR1 MNHEY and CDR2 SMNVEV (reference sequence). This CDR3 reads CASSFAGQPLSDTQYF. DNA of the CDR3: TGTGCCAGCAGTTTCGCCGGACAACCTCTTTCGGATACGCAGTATTTT.

The chain uses TRBV7-3 and TRBJ1-2, with 8 bases that match TRBD1. The V segment lost 5 bases and the J segment 8 bases; nucleotides outside the gene matches: 16. The CDR3 spans 16 residues. In germline, CDR1 is SGHTA, CDR2 FQGTGA. The CDR3 protein is CASSQSLLQGGGGYTF. The DNA of the CDR3 is TGTGCCAGCAGCCAATCACTTCTACAGGGGGGAGGCGGCTACACCTTC.

The V call is TRBV27, the J call TRBJ2-6; D remains unclear. V gave up 6 bases and J gave up 4 bases, with 7 bases separating them. Germline V gene data show CDR1 as MNHEY and CDR2 as SMNVEV (reference sequence). The CDR3 extends over 13 amino acids. The CDR3 loop reads CASRSFGANVLTF. The CDR3 nucleotides read TGTGCCAGCAGGTCGTTCGGGGCCAACGTCCTGACTTTC. Supplemented by reference TRBV27 and TRBJ2-6, the full variable domain reads EAQVTQNPRYLITVTGKKLTVTCSQNMNHEYMSWYRQDPGLGLRQIYYSMNVEVTDKGDVPEGYKVSRKEKRNFPLILESPSPNQTSLYFCASRSFGANVLTFGAGSRLTVL.

The chain has TRBV29-1 and TRBJ1-1; 9 positions match TRBD1. CDR3 size: 12 residues. Germline CDR1 is SQVTM and CDR2 is ANQGSEA. Unmatched junction bases numbered 5, after V lost 7 bases and J lost 5 bases. The CDR3 DNA follows: TGCAGCGCTAAGGACAGGGGAACTGAAGCTTTCTTT. It is translated as CSAKDRGTEAFF. Looking up the rest from reference TRBV29-1 and TRBJ1-1 gives the full variable domain: SAVISQKPSRDICQRGTSLTIQCQVDSQVTMMFWYRQQPGQSLTLIATANQGSEATYESGFVIDKFPISRPNLTFSTLTVSNMSPEDSSIYLCSAKDRGTEAFFGQGTRLTVV.

This clone has just a few counts. V usage is TRBV5-6 and J usage is TRBJ1-6, with 9 bases matching TRBD1. The germline CDR1 and CDR2 sequences are SGHDT and YYEEEE. The ends lost 0 bases at V and 9 bases at J; junction bases unmatched: 4. The CDR3 contains 15 residues. The CDR3 DNA reads as TGTGCCAGCAGCTTGGAGGACAGGGGCGGTTCACCCCTCCACTTT. This encodes CASSLEDRGGSPLHF.

The chain is built from TRBV15 and TRBJ2-3; maybe TRBD1 (5 bases). The CDR3 loop spans 17 amino acids. Germline lookup yields CDR1 LNHNV and CDR2 YYDKDF (reference sequence). Trimming removed 1 base from V and 2 bases from J, with 16 bases in between. The CDR3 region is CATSRGQPLRDTDTQYF. The CDR3 bases are TGTGCCACCAGCAGAGGACAGCCACTCAGAGACACAGATACGCAGTATTTT.

The chain carries TRBV2 and TRBJ2-5, with a weak D call TRBD2 (6 bases). V was cut by 8 bases and J by 4 bases, with 23 bases left in between. The germline V gene has CDR1 SNHLY and CDR2 FYNNEI. This CDR3 spans 16 amino acids. In nucleotides, the CDR3 is TGTGCCAGCGGGCCCTTGCAGCTGGGAGGTGGAGAGACCCAGTACTTC. Protein: CASGPLQLGGGETQYF.

This clone came up a few times. This chain connects TRBV10-3 to TRBJ2-7; possibly TRBD1 for D (6 bases). Per the germline V gene, CDR1 is ENHRY and CDR2 is SYGVKD. V was pared by 5 bases and J by 4 bases, with 15 bases between. This CDR3 comprises 14 residues. DNA for the CDR3: TGTGCCATCAGTTCCGGGACATCCTTATACGAGCAGTACTTC. It yields the protein CAISSGTSLYEQYF.

The rearrangement joins TRBV5-6 to TRBJ1-5, with TRBD1 identical over 7 bases. Germline V CDR1 and CDR2: SGHDT, YYEEEE. V shed 4 bases, J shed 7 bases, and the junction held 5 bases outside the gene matches. The CDR3 spans 13 residues. The CDR3, as DNA: TGTGCCAGCAGCCGTGGACAGGACCAGCCCCAGCATTTT. Protein sequence: CASSRGQDQPQHF. Variable domain in full (rest from reference TRBV5-6 and TRBJ1-5): DAGVTQSPTHLIKTRGQQVTLRCSPKSGHDTVSWYQQALGQGPQFIFQYYEEEERQRGNFPDRFSGHQFPNYSSELNVNALLLGDSALYLCASSRGQDQPQHFGDGTRLSIL.

V is TRBV3-1 (or the pseudogene TRBV3-2) and J is TRBJ2-3, with 13 bases aligning to TRBD2. Germline assignment: CDR1 LGHDT and CDR2 YNNKEL (reference sequence). V was pared by 4 bases and J by 6 bases, with 4 bases of the junction left unmatched. The CDR3 totals 15 residues. CDR3 sequence: CASSPGLAGADTQYF. The CDR3 DNA reads TGTGCCAGCAGCCCCGGACTAGCGGGGGCCGATACGCAGTATTTT.

The rearrangement joins TRBV5-8 to TRBJ2-3; maybe TRBD1 (5 bases). Germline assignment: CDR1 SGHTS and CDR2 YDEGEE. This CDR3 is built from 15 residues. Trimming stripped 1 base from V and 2 bases from J, with 11 bases between. This CDR3 is CASSLSWGHTDTQYF. The CDR3 nucleotides are TGTGCCAGCAGCTTGTCTTGGGGCCACACAGATACGCAGTATTTT.

This clone has only a few counts. This chain connects TRBV19 to TRBJ1-4; D perhaps matches TRBD1 (6 bases). The CDR3 loop spans 15 amino acids. V lost 7 bases to trimming and J lost 6 bases, with 18 bases between them. Germline CDR1 reads LNHDA; CDR2 reads SQIVND (reference sequence). The CDR3 sequence is CASTPWGGRDEKLFF. The CDR3 DNA follows: TGTGCCAGTACCCCCTGGGGGGGGCGCGATGAAAAACTGTTTTTT.